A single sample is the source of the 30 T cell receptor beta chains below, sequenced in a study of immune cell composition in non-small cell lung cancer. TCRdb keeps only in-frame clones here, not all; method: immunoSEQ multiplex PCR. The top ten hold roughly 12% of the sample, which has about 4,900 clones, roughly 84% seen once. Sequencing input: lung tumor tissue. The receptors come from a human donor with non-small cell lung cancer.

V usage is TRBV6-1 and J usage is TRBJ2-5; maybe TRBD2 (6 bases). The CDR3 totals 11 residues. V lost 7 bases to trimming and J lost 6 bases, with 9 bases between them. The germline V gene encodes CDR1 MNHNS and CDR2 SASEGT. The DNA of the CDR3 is TGTGCCAGCACTAGCGCGAAGACCCAGTACTTC. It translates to CASTSAKTQYF.

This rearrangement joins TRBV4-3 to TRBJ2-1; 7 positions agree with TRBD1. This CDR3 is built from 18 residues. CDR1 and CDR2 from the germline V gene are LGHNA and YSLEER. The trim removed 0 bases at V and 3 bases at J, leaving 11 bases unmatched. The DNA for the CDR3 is TGCGCCAGCAGCCAAGATCCGAGGGGACAGAGTAGCTACAATGAGCAGTTCTTC. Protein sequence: CASSQDPRGQSSYNEQFF.

The CDR3 loop reads CASSLWGYNQPQHF. In DNA form, the CDR3 reads TGTGCCAGCAGCTTGTGGGGGTACAATCAGCCCCAGCATTTT. The chain is built from TRBV5-5 and TRBJ1-5, with D tentatively TRBD1 (5 bases). Germline CDR1 and CDR2: SGHKS and YYEKEE (reference sequence). V lost 1 base to trimming and J lost 3 bases, with 8 bases between them. This CDR3 has 14 residues.

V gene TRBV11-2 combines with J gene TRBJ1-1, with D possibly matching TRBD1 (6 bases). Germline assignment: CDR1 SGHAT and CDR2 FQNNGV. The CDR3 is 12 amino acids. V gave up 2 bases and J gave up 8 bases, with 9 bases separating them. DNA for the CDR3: TGTGCCAGCAGCTTAAGACAGGCCGAAGCTTTCTTT. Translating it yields CASSLRQAEAFF.

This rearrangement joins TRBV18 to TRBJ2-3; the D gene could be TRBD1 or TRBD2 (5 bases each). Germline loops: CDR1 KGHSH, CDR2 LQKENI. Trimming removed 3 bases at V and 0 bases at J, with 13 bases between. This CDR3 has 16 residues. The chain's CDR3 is CASSPPRGASTDTQYF. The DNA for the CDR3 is TGTGCCAGCTCACCTCCCCGAGGGGCTAGCACAGATACGCAGTATTTT. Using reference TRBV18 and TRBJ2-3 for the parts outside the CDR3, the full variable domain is NAGVMQNPRHLVRRRGQEARLRCSPMKGHSHVYWYRQLPEEGLKFMVYLQKENIIDESGMPKERFSAEFPKEGPSILRIQQVVRGDSAAYFCASSPPRGASTDTQYFGPGTRLTVL.

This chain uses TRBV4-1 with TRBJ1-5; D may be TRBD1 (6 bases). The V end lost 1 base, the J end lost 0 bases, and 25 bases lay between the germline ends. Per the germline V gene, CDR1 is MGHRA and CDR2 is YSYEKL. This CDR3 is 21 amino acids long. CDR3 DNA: TGCGCCAGCAGCCAAGCCCCCCCGGGAGACAGCGGGGGCACTAGCAATCAGCCCCAGCATTTT. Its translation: CASSQAPPGDSGGTSNQPQHF.

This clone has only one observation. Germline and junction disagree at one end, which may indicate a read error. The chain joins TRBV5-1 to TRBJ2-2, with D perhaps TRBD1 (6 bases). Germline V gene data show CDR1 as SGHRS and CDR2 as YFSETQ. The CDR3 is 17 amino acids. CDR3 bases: TGCGCCAGCCGCTTCGGGCAGGGGTGGCAGAACACCGGGGAGCTGTTTTTT. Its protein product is CASRFGQGWQNTGELFF.

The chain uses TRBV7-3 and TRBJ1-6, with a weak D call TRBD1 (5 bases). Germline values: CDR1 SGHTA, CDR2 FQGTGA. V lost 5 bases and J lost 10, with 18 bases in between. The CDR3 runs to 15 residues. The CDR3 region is CASSPDGTRNSPLHF. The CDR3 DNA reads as TGTGCCAGCAGCCCAGACGGGACTCGAAACTCACCCCTCCACTTT.

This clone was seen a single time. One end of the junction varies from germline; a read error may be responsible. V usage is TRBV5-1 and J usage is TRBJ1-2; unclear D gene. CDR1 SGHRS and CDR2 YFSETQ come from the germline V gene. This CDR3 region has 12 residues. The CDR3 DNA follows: TGCGCCAGCCGCGAGGGCGGCTATCGCTACACCTTC. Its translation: CASREGGYRYTF.

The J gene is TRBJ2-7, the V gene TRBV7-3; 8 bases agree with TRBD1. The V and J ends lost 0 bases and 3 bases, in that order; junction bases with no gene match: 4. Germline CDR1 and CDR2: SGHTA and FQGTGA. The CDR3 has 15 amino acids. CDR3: CASSLTGQALYEQYF. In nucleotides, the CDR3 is TGTGCCAGCAGCTTAACGGGACAGGCGCTCTACGAGCAGTACTTC.

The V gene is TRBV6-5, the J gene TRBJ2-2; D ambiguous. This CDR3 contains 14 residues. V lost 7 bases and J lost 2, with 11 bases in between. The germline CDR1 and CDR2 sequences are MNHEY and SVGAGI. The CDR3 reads CASKEGYNTGELFF. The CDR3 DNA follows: TGTGCCAGCAAGGAAGGGTATAACACCGGGGAGCTGTTTTTT.

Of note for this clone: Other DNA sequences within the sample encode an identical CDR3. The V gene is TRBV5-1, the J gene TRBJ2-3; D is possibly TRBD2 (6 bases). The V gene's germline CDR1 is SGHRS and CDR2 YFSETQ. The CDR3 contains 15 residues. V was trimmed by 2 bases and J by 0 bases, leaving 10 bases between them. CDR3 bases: TGCGCCAGCAGCTTCGGCGCGGGGAGCACAGATACGCAGTATTTT. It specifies CASSFGAGSTDTQYF.

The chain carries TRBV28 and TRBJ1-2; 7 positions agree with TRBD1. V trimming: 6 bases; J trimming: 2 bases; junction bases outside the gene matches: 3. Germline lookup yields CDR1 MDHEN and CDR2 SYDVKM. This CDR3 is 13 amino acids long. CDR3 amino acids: CASSPGGNYGYTF. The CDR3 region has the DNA TGTGCCAGCAGCCCAGGGGGAAACTATGGCTACACCTTC.

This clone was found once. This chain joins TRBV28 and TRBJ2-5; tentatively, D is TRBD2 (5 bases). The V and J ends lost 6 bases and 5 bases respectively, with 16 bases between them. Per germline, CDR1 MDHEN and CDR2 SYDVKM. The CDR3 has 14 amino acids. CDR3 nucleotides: TGTGCCAGCAGCCCCCCAGCTAGCAGGGAGACCCAGTACTTC. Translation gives CASSPPASRETQYF.

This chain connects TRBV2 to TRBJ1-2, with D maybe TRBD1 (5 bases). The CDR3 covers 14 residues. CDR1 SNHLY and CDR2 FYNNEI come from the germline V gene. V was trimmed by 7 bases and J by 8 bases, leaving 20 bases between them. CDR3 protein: CASMARVGGIGYTF. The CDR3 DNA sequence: TGTGCCAGCATGGCACGGGTCGGGGGTATCGGCTACACCTTC.

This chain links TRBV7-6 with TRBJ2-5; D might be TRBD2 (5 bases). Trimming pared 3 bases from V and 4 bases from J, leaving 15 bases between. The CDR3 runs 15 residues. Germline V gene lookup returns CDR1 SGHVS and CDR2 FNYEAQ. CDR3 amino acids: CASSFYDVRGETQYF. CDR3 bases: TGTGCCAGCAGCTTTTACGACGTTCGGGGAGAGACCCAGTACTTC.

CDR3: CASSLLTTSGGGDTQYF. CDR3 coding DNA: TGTGCCAGCAGCCTCCTCACGACTAGCGGTGGCGGAGATACGCAGTATTTT. This chain joins TRBV28 and TRBJ2-3, with 9 bases aligning to TRBD2. The junction had 15 bases not matched to a gene; V was cut back by 6 bases and J by 5 bases. In germline, CDR1 is MDHEN, CDR2 SYDVKM. There are 17 residues in the CDR3.

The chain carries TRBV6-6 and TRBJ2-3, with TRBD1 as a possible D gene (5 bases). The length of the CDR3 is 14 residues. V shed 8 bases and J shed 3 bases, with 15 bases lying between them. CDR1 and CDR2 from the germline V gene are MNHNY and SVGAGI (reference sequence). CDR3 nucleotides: TGTGCCAGCTTCCCAGGGAAGGCAACAGATACGCAGTATTTT. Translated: CASFPGKATDTQYF.

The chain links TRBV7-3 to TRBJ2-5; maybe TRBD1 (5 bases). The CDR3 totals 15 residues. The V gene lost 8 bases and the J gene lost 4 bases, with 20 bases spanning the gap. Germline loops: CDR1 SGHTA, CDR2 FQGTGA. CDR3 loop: CASGQGLPGVETQYF. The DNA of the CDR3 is TGTGCCAGCGGGCAGGGCCTCCCAGGTGTAGAGACCCAGTACTTC.

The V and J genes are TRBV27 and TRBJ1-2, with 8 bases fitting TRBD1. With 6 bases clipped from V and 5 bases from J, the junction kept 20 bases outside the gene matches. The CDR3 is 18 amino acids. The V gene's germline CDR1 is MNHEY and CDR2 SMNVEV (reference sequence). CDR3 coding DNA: TGTGCCAGCAGGTTCAACCTTCCGGGCAGGGGGCTTAAGTATGGCTACACCTTC. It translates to CASRFNLPGRGLKYGYTF.

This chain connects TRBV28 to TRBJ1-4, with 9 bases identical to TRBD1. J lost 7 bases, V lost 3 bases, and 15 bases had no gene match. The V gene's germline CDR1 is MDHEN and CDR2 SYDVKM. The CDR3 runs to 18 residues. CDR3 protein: CASSFRSLTGGLGEKLFF. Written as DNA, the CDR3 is TGTGCCAGCAGTTTTCGCTCATTGACAGGGGGACTGGGTGAAAAACTGTTTTTT. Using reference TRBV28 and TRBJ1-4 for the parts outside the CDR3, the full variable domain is DVKVTQSSRYLVKRTGEKVFLECVQDMDHENMFWYRQDPGLGLRLIYFSYDVKMKEKGDIPEGYSVSREKKERFSLILESASTNQTSMYLCASSFRSLTGGLGEKLFFGSGTQLSVL.

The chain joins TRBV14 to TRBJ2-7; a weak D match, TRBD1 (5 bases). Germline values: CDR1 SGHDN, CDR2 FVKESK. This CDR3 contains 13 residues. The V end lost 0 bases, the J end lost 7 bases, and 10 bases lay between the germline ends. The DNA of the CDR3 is TGTGCCAGCAGCCAAGACCCCAAGGGGGAGCAGTACTTC. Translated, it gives CASSQDPKGEQYF. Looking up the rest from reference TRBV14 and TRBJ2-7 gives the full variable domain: EAGVTQFPSHSVIEKGQTVTLRCDPISGHDNLYWYRRVMGKEIKFLLHFVKESKQDESGMPNNRFLAERTGGTYSTLKVQPAELEDSGVYFCASSQDPKGEQYFGPGTRLTVT.

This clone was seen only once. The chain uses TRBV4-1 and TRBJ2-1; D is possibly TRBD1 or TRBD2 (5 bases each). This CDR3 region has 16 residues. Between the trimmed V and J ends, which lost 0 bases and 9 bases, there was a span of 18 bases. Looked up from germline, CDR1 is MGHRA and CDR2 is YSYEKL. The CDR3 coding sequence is TGCGCCAGCAGCCAAGAGTCCGGGGCTCTTACTGGTGAGCAGTTCTTC. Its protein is CASSQESGALTGEQFF.

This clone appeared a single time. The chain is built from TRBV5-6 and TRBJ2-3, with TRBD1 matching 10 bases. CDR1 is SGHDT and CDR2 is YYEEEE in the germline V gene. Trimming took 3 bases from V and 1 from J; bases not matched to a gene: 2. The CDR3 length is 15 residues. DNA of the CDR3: TGTGCCAGCAGCTCCGGGACAGGGGGCACAGATACGCAGTATTTT. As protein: CASSSGTGGTDTQYF.

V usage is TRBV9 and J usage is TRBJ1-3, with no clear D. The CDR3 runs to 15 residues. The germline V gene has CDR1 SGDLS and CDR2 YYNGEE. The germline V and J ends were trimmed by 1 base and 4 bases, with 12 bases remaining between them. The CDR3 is CASSVTSGSGNTIYF. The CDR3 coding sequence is TGTGCCAGCAGCGTAACGTCGGGCTCGGGAAACACCATATATTTT.

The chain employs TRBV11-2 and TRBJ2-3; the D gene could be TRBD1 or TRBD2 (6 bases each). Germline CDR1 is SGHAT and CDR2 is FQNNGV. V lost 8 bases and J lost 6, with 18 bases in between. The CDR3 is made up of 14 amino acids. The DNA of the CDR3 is TGTGCCAGCGGACGGGGGCCGGCTGAGGATACGCAGTATTTT. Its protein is CASGRGPAEDTQYF.

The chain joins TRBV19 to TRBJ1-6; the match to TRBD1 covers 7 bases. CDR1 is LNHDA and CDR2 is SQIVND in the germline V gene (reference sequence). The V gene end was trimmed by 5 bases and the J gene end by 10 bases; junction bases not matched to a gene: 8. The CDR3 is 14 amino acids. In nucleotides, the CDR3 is TGTGCCAGTAGTCGACAGGGTATCAGCTCACCCCTCCACTTT. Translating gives CASSRQGISSPLHF.

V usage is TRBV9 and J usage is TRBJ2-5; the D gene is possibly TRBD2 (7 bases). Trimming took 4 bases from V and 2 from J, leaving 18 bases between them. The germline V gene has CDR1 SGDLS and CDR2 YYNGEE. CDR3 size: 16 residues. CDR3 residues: CASSPPTGGLQETQYF. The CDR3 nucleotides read TGTGCCAGCAGCCCCCCCACCGGGGGGCTGCAAGAGACCCAGTACTTC.

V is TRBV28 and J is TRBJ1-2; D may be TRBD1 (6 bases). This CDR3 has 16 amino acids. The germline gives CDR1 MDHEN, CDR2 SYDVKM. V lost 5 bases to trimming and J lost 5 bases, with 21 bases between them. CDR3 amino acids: CASSTSTGHRTYGYTF. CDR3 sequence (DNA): TGTGCCAGCAGTACGTCAACGGGACACAGGACGTATGGCTACACCTTC.

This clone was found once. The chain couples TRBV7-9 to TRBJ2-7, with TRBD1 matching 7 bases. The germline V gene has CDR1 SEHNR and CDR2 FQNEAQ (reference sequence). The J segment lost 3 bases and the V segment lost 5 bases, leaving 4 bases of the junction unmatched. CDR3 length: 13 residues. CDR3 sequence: CASSKGAYYEQYF. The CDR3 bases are TGTGCCAGCAGCAAGGGGGCCTACTACGAGCAGTACTTC.